What follows describes a single TCR beta chain. This record belongs to a study of blood T cell repertoires in COVID-19. Study context: Sources were T cells, B-cell-depleted T cells, or PBMCs; the material itself was cDNA or gDNA.

Germline values: CDR1 SGHRS, CDR2 YFSETQ. This CDR3 has 15 amino acids. V was pared by 0 bases and J by 7 bases, with 16 bases between. Here immunoSEQ multiplex PCR was the method, and the copy in TCRdb shows in-frame clones only, minus some. The table records 120,000 or so clones, about 80% of them present only once. The specimen was peripheral blood. The chain joins TRBV5-1 to TRBJ2-5; TRBD1 is a possible D gene (6 bases). The receptor was derived from a woman aged 80 or over with active or convalescent COVID-19. This chain's CDR3 is CASSLEIAGAGTQYF. DNA of the CDR3: TGCGCCAGCAGCTTGGAAATCGCAGGGGCTGGGACCCAGTACTTC.